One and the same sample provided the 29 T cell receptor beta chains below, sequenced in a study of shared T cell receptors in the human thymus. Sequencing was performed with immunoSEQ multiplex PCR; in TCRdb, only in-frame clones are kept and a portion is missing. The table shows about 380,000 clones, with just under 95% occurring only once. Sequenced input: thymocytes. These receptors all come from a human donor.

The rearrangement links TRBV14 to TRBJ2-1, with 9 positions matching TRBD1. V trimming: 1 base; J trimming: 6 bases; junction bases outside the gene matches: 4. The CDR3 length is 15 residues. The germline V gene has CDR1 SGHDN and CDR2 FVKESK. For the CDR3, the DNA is TGTGCCAGCAGCCAAGCCCACAGGGGGCGCAATGAGCAGTTCTTC. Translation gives CASSQAHRGRNEQFF.

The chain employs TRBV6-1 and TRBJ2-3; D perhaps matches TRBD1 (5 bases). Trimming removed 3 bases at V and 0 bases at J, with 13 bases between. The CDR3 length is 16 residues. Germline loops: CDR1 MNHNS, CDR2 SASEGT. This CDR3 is CASSELQTASTDTQYF. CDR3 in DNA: TGTGCCAGCAGTGAGCTCCAGACAGCTAGCACAGATACGCAGTATTTT.

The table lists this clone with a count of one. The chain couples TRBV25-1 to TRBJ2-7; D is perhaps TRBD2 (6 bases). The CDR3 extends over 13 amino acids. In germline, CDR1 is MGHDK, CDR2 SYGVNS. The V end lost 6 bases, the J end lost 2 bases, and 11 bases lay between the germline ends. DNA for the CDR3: TGTGCCAGCAGGGGGGGTCGGCCCTACGAGCAGTACTTC. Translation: CASRGGRPYEQYF.

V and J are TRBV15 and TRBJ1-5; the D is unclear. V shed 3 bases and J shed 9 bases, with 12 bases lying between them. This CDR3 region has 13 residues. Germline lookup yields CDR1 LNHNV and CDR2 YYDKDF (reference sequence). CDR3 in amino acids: CATSSSSRAPQHF. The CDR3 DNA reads TGTGCCACCAGCAGCTCTTCGAGGGCGCCCCAGCATTTT.

CDR3 region: CASSDIGRWTEAFF. CDR3 nucleotide sequence: TGTGCCAGCAGTGACATCGGGAGGTGGACTGAAGCTTTCTTT. The chain recombines TRBV28 with TRBJ1-1; D not certain. The germline V gene has CDR1 MDHEN and CDR2 SYDVKM. Trimming left V 5 bases short and J 5 bases short, with 15 bases between. There are 14 residues in the CDR3.

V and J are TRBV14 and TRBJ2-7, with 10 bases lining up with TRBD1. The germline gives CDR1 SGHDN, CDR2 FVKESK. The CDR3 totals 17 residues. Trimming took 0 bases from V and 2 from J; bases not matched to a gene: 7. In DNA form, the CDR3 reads TGTGCCAGCAGCCAAGAAGACGACAGGGGGCGTACCTACGAGCAGTACTTC. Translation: CASSQEDDRGRTYEQYF.

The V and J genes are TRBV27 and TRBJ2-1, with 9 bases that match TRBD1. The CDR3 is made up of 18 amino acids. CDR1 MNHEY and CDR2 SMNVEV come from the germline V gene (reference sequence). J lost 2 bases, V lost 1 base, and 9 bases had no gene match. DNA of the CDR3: TGTGCCAGCAGTTTATTTAGGGGGCGGGACAGGGCCTACAATGAGCAGTTCTTC. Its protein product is CASSLFRGRDRAYNEQFF.

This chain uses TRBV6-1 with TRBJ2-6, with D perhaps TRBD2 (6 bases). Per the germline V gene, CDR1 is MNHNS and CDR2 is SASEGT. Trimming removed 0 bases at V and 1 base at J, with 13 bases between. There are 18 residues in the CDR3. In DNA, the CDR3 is TGTGCCAGCAGTGAAGCCTTTATCGGGGGTTCTGGGGCCAACGTCCTGACTTTC. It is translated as CASSEAFIGGSGANVLTF.

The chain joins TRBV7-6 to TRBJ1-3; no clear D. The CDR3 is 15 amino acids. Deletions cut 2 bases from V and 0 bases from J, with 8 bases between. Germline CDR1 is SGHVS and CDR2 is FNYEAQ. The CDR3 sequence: CASSLSSSSGNTIYF. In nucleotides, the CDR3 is TGTGCCAGCAGCTTAAGCTCGAGCTCTGGAAACACCATATATTTT.

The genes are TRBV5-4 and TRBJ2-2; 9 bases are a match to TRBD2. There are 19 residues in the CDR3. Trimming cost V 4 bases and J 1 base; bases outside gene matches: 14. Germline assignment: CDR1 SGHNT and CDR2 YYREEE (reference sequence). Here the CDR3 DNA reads TGTGCCAGCAGCACGACTAGCGGTCACGTAAATTGGAACACCGGGGAGCTGTTTTTT. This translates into CASSTTSGHVNWNTGELFF.

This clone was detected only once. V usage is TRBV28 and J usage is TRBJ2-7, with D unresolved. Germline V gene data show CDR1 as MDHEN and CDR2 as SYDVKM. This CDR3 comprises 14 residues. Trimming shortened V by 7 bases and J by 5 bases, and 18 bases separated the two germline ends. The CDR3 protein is CASTLTPGIDEQYF. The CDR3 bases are TGTGCCAGCACCCTGACACCAGGAATCGACGAGCAGTACTTC. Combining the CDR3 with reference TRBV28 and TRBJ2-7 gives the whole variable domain DVKVTQSSRYLVKRTGEKVFLECVQDMDHENMFWYRQDPGLGLRLIYFSYDVKMKEKGDIPEGYSVSREKKERFSLILESASTNQTSMYLCASTLTPGIDEQYFGPGTRLTVT.

The CDR3 sequence: CLEGVKDTEAFF. CDR3 DNA sequence: TGTTTGGAGGGGGTGAAGGACACTGAAGCTTTCTTT. V gene TRBV7-9 combines with J gene TRBJ1-1; TRBD1 might be the D (6 bases). Per germline, CDR1 SEHNR and CDR2 FQNEAQ (reference sequence). The CDR3 sequence is 12 residues long. Together with reference TRBV7-9 and TRBJ1-1, the CDR3 gives the full variable domain: DTGVSQNPRHKITKRGQNVTFRCDPISEHNRLYWYRQTLGQGPEFLTYFQNEAQLEKSRLLSDRFSAERPKGSFSTLEIQRTEQGDSAMYLCLEGVKDTEAFFGQGTRLTVV.

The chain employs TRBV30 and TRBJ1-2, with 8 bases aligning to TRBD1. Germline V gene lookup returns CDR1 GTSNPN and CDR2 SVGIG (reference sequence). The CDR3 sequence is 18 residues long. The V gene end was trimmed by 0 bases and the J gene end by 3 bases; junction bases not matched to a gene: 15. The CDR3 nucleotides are TGTGCCTGGAGTGTATTGCGGGGTGGGACAGGCGCTTACTATGGCTACACCTTC. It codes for CAWSVLRGGTGAYYGYTF.

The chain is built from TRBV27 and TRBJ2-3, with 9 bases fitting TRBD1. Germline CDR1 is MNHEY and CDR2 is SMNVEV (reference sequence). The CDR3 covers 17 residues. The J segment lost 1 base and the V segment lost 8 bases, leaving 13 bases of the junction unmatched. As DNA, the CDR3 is TGTGCCAGCCTTAAATCCCGGGACAGGGAACGCACAGATACGCAGTATTTT. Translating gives CASLKSRDRERTDTQYF.

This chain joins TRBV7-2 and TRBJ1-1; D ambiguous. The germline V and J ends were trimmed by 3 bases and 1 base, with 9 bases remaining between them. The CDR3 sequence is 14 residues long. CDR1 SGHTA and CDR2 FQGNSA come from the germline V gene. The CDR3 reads CASSFGQRNTEAFF. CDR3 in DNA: TGTGCCAGCAGCTTCGGGCAGAGGAACACTGAAGCTTTCTTT. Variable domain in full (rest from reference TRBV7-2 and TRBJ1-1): GAGVSQSPSNKVTEKGKDVELRCDPISGHTALYWYRQSLGQGLEFLIYFQGNSAPDKSGLPSDRFSAERTGGSVSTLTIQRTQQEDSAVYLCASSFGQRNTEAFFGQGTRLTVV.

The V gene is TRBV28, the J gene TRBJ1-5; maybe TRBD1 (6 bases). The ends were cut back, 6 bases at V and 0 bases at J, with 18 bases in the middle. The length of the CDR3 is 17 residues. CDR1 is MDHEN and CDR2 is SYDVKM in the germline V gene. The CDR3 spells CASSDNRDTYSNQPQHF. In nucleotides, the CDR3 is TGTGCCAGCAGCGACAACCGGGACACTTATAGCAATCAGCCCCAGCATTTT.

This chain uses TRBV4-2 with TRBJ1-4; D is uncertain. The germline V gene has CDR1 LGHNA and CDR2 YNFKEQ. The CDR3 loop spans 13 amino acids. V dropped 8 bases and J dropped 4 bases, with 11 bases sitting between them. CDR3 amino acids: CASSQRDNEKLFF. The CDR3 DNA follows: TGTGCCAGCTCCCAGCGGGATAATGAAAAACTGTTTTTT.

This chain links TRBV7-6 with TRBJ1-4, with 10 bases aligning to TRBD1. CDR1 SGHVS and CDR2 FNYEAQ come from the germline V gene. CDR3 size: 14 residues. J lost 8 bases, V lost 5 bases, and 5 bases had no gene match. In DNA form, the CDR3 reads TGTGCCAGCAGCGCGGACAGGGGGGCGGAAAAACTGTTTTTT. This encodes CASSADRGAEKLFF.

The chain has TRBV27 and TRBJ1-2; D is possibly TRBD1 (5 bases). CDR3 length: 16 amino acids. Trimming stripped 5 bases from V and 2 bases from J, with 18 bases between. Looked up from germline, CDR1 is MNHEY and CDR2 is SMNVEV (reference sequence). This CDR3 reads CASSEGVKGQNYGYTF. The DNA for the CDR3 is TGTGCCAGCAGTGAGGGAGTTAAGGGGCAGAACTATGGCTACACCTTC.

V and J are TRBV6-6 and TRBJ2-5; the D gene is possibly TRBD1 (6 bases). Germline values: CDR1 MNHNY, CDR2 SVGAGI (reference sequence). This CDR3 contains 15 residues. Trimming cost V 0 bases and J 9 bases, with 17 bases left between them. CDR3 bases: TGTGCCAGCAGTTACTCGGGCCCGACAGGAGGCGCCCAGTACTTC. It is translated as CASSYSGPTGGAQYF.

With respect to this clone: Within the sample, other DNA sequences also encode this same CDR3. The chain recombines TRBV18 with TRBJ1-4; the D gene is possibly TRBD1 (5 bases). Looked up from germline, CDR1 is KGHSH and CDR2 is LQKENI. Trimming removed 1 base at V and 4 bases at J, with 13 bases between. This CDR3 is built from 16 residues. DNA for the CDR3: TGTGCCAGCTCACCACGCGACAGCTGGGGTAATGAAAAACTGTTTTTT. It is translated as CASSPRDSWGNEKLFF.

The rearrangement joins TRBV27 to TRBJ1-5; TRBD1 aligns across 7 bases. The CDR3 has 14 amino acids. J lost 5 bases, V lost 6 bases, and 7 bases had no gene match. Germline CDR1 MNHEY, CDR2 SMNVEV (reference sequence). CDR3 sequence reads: CASRRGQNYQPQHF. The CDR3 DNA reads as TGTGCCAGCAGACGGGGACAGAATTATCAGCCCCAGCATTTT.

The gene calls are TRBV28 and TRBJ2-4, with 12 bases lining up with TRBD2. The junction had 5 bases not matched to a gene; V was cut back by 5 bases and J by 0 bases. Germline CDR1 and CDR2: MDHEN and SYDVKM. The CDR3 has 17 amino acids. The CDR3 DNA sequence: TGTGCCAGCAGTCCGACTAGCGGGAGTGGAGCCAAAAACATTCAGTACTTC. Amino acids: CASSPTSGSGAKNIQYF.

CDR3 nucleotide sequence: TGTGCCTGGTACGGGACTAGCGGGATCACAGATACGCAGTATTTT. Protein product: CAWYGTSGITDTQYF. The chain carries TRBV30 and TRBJ2-3; TRBD2 aligns across 13 bases. The CDR3 covers 15 residues. J gave up 2 bases and V 5 bases, and 4 bases lay outside the gene matches. CDR1 and CDR2 from the germline V gene are GTSNPN and SVGIG (reference sequence).

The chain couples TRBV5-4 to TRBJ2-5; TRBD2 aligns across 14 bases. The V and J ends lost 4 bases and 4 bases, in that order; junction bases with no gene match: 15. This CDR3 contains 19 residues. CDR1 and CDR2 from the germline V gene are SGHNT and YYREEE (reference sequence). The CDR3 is CASSKEPGLAGAGAETQYF. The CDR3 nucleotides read TGTGCCAGCAGCAAAGAACCGGGACTAGCGGGAGCGGGGGCAGAGACCCAGTACTTC.

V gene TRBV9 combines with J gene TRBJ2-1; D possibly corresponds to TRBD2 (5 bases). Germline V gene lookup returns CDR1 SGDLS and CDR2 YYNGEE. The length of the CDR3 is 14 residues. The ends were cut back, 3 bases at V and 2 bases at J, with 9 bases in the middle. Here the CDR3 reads CASSATGTYNEQFF. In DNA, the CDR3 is TGTGCCAGCAGCGCCACGGGAACCTACAATGAGCAGTTCTTC.

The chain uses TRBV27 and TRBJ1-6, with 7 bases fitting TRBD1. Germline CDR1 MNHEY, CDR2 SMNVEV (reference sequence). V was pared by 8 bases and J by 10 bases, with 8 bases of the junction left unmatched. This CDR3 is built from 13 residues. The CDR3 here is CASALTGDSPLHF. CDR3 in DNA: TGTGCCAGCGCGCTTACAGGGGACTCACCCCTCCACTTT.

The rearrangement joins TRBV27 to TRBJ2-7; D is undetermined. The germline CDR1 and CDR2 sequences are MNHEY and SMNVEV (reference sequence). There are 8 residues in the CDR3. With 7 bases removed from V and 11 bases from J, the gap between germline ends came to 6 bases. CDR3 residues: CASTFKYF. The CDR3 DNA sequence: TGTGCCAGCACTTTTAAGTACTTC.

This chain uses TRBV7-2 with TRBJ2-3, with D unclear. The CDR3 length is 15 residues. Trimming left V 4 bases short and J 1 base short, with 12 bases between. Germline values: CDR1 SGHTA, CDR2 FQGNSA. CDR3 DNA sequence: TGTGCCAGCAGCTCAGCCGGACCCCGCACAGATACGCAGTATTTT. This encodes CASSSAGPRTDTQYF.